The 6 T cell receptor beta chains below come from one sample, sequenced in a study of cytomegalovirus exposure and HLA in healthy donors listed by TCRdb under 2017. The library was obtained by the immunoSEQ multiplex PCR assay. The multiplex PCR relied on a mix of 60 forward primers for TCR Vbeta segments and 13 reverse primers for TCR Jbeta segments. Drawn from immuneACCESS, this table holds only the in-frame rearrangements with V and J called that TCRdb kept. Clones are partly lost; checked studies trace under half to an unresolved V gene and leave the rest unexplained. For this sample there are fewer than 130,000 clones; 55% to 75% appear just once. Together, the top ten hold around 4% of the sample. Sequencing input: PBMCs. The receptor source for this set is a man under 40 in good health and CMV-seropositive.

This clone came up a few times. The rearrangement uses TRBV27 and TRBJ2-7, with TRBD2 matching over 8 bases. The V segment lost 0 bases and the J segment 2 bases; nucleotides outside the gene matches: 3. The germline V gene encodes CDR1 MNHEY and CDR2 SMNVEV (reference sequence). The CDR3 is 15 residues long. The CDR3 bases are TGTGCCAGCAGTTTATCGGGCGGGGGGCCCTACGAGCAGTACTTC. This translates into CASSLSGGGPYEQYF.

The rearrangement links TRBV7-9 to TRBJ1-6; D is uncertain. In germline, CDR1 is SEHNR, CDR2 FQNEAQ (reference sequence). Trimming took off 5 bases at V and 9 bases at J, with 14 bases between the two ends. The CDR3 extends over 14 amino acids. CDR3 DNA sequence: TGTGCCAGCAGCCGCACGGGGTCTGGTTCACCCCTCCACTTT. Its protein product is CASSRTGSGSPLHF.

V usage is TRBV2 and J usage is TRBJ2-7; the match to TRBD1 covers 8 bases. The CDR3 extends over 13 amino acids. V shed 7 bases and J 5 bases; nucleotides not matched to a gene: 7. Per germline, CDR1 SNHLY and CDR2 FYNNEI. In DNA, the CDR3 is TGTGCCAGCACCCGGACAGGGATCCACGAGCAGTACTTC. Residues: CASTRTGIHEQYF.

V and J are TRBV2 and TRBJ2-1; a possible D gene is TRBD2 (6 bases). CDR3 size: 15 residues. Germline CDR1 SNHLY, CDR2 FYNNEI. Deletions cut 6 bases from V and 4 bases from J, with 16 bases between. This CDR3 reads CASSRDFSGYNEQFF. Here the CDR3 DNA reads TGTGCCAGCAGCAGGGACTTCTCCGGGTACAATGAGCAGTTCTTC.

On this clone: The same CDR3 also results from other DNA sequences found in this sample. The chain is built from TRBV7-2 and TRBJ2-5; 9 nucleotides align to TRBD2. The length of the CDR3 is 17 residues. V lost 1 base and J lost 3; bases outside the gene matches: 9. The V gene's germline CDR1 is SGHTA and CDR2 FQGNSA. This chain's CDR3 is CASSLDGAGGFEETQYF. The DNA of the CDR3 is TGTGCCAGCAGCTTAGATGGGGCGGGAGGGTTTGAAGAGACCCAGTACTTC.

J is TRBJ2-3 and V is TRBV13; possibly TRBD2 for D (7 bases). The CDR3 has 13 residues. CDR1 and CDR2 (germline): PRHDT, FYEKMQ (reference sequence). The V gene lost 5 bases and the J gene lost 9 bases, with 15 bases spanning the gap. CDR3 sequence (DNA): TGTGCCAGCAGCCACGGGGAGGGGGGCACGCAGTATTTT. It yields the protein CASSHGEGGTQYF. The full variable domain, rest sourced from reference TRBV13 and TRBJ2-3, is AAGVIQSPRHLIKEKRETATLKCYPIPRHDTVYWYQQGPGQDPQFLISFYEKMQSDKGSIPDRFSAQQFSDYHSELNMSSLELGDSALYFCASSHGEGGTQYFGPGTRLTVL.